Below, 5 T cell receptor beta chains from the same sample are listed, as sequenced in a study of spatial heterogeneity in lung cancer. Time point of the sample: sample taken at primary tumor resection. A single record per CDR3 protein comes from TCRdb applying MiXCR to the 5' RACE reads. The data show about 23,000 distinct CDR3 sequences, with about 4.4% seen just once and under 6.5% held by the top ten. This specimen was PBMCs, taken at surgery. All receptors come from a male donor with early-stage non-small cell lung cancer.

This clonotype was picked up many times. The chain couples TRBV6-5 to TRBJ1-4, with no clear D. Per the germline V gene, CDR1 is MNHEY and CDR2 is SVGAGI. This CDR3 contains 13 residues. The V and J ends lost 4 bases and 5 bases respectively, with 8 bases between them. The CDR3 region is CASSSATNEKLFF. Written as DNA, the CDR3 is TGTGCCAGCAGTTCCGCGACCAATGAAAAACTGTTTTTT.

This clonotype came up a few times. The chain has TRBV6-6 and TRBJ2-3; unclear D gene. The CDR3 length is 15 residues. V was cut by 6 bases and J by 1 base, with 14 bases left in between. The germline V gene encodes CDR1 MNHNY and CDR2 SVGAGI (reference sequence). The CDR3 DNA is TGTGCCAGCAGCCCCTTGCAGTTGGGCACAGATACGCAGTATTTT. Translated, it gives CASSPLQLGTDTQYF.

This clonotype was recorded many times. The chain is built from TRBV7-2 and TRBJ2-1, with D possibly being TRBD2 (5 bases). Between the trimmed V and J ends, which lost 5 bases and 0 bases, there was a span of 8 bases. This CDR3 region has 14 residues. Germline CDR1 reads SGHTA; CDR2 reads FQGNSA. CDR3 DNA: TGTGCCAGCAGCCGGGATCGCTCCTACAATGAGCAGTTCTTC. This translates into CASSRDRSYNEQFF.

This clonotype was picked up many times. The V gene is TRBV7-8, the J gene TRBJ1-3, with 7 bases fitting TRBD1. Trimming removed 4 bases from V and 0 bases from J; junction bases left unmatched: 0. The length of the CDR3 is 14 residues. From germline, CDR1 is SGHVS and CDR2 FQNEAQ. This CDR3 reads CASSYRGSGNTIYF. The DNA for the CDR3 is TGTGCCAGCAGCTACAGGGGCTCTGGAAACACCATATATTTT. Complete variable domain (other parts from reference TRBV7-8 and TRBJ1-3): GAGVSQSPRYKVAKRGQDVALRCDPISGHVSLFWYQQALGQGPEFLTYFQNEAQLDKSGLPSDRFFAERPEGSVSTLKIQRTQQEDSAVYLCASSYRGSGNTIYFGEGSWLTVV.

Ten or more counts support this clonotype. The CDR3 loop is CASSFYSGSNTGELFF. CDR3 coding DNA: TGCGCCAGCAGCTTTTATAGCGGCTCGAACACCGGGGAGCTGTTTTTT. The rearrangement uses TRBV5-1 and TRBJ2-2; D perhaps matches TRBD2 (6 bases). CDR3 length: 16 amino acids. Germline V gene lookup returns CDR1 SGHRS and CDR2 YFSETQ. Trimming pared 2 bases from V and 0 bases from J, leaving 11 bases between. The whole variable domain, remainder taken from reference TRBV5-1 and TRBJ2-2, is KAGVTQTPRYLIKTRGQQVTLSCSPISGHRSVSWYQQTPGQGLQFLFEYFSETQRNKGNFPGRFSGRQFSNSRSEMNVSTLELGDSALYLCASSFYSGSNTGELFFGEGSRLTVL.